The entry below describes one T cell receptor (beta chain). As yet, its antigen is unknown. This sample also contains other DNA sequences that code for the same CDR3. Study processing details: In the immunoSEQ data, sequences were junction-only and lacked quality scores, so filtering differed. The method was immunoSEQ multiplex PCR; TCRdb's version includes in-frame clones alone and lacks a portion of them. V and J calls and clone size follow that table, whereas D and trimming were derived from the DNA. The sample shows around 550,000 clones, roughly 95% of them seen only once. Naive CD8 cells comprised CD45RO-negative, CCR7-positively selected cells, excluding terminally differentiated effector memory CD45RA+ cells. Among the donors, all were Caucasian adults who lived in Nashville, Tennessee. Per germline, CDR1 SGHAT and CDR2 FQNNGV. V was pared by 5 bases and J by 4 bases, with 8 bases of the junction left unmatched. The CDR3 length is 15 residues.

The source of the sample is a study of shared clonotypes between healthy human individuals. Broader study findings: When compared with the clonotypes that were shared by all four sorted-subset donors, the non-shared clonotypes turned out to have lower generation probabilities.

The receptor's source is a woman aged 25-40 years in good health. The chain recombines TRBV11-2 with TRBJ2-7, with 10 positions matching TRBD2. The sequencing sample was made of naive CD8+ T cells sorted from blood. Written as DNA, the CDR3 is TGTGCCAGCAGCCCATGGACTAGCGGTTCTTACGAGCAGTACTTC. This translates into CASSPWTSGSYEQYF.